Below are 24 T cell receptor beta chains sequenced from a single sample in a study of blood T cell repertoires in COVID-19. Assay: immunoSEQ multiplex PCR; the TCRdb copy retains only in-frame clones and omits some. The sample contains some 180,000 clones, 84% of which appear only once. Sequences were obtained from peripheral blood. The receptors here all came from a man between 65 and 85 years old with active or convalescent COVID-19.

This chain connects TRBV9 to TRBJ2-1, with TRBD2 as a possible D gene (5 bases). V shed 3 bases and J shed 7 bases, with 11 bases lying between them. The length of the CDR3 is 13 residues. Germline CDR1 SGDLS, CDR2 YYNGEE. CDR3 DNA sequence: TGTGCCAGCAGCGCCGGGGTGGGAAATGAGCAGTTCTTC. It specifies CASSAGVGNEQFF.

This clone was detected only a few times. The chain combines TRBV7-2 with TRBJ2-3; D is undetermined. This CDR3 region has 15 residues. The germline V gene has CDR1 SGHTA and CDR2 FQGNSA. V was trimmed by 4 bases and J by 0 bases, leaving 11 bases between them. This CDR3 is CASSSRRSSTDTQYF. CDR3 in DNA: TGTGCCAGCAGCTCGCGACGGAGTAGCACAGATACGCAGTATTTT.

This clone was found a few times. V is TRBV5-1 and J is TRBJ2-7; the D gene is possibly TRBD2 (5 bases). The germline V and J ends were trimmed by 4 bases and 5 bases, with 19 bases remaining between them. The CDR3 has 15 residues. CDR1 and CDR2 from the germline V gene are SGHRS and YFSETQ. CDR3 DNA sequence: TGCGCCAGCAGCCCATCCTCCCGGGCCGGGAACGAGCAGTACTTC. Residues: CASSPSSRAGNEQYF.

The chain has TRBV4-3 and TRBJ2-7; the match to TRBD2 covers 13 bases. Per the germline V gene, CDR1 is LGHNA and CDR2 is YSLEER. The CDR3 spans 15 residues. Unmatched junction bases numbered 2, after V lost 4 bases and J lost 2 bases. CDR3 loop: CASSLGLAGAYEQYF. The CDR3 nucleotides are TGCGCCAGCAGCCTTGGACTAGCGGGAGCCTACGAGCAGTACTTC.

The chain uses TRBV4-3 and TRBJ2-7; TRBD1 might be the D (6 bases). The length of the CDR3 is 15 residues. The V gene's germline CDR1 is LGHNA and CDR2 YSLEER. V lost 1 base to trimming and J lost 2 bases, with 12 bases between them. The CDR3 is CASSQGQGLPYEQYF. In nucleotides, the CDR3 is TGCGCCAGCAGCCAAGGGCAGGGGTTGCCCTACGAGCAGTACTTC.

The J gene is TRBJ2-7, the V gene TRBV7-3, with 8 bases identical to TRBD1. V shed 5 bases, J shed 0 bases, and the junction held 3 bases outside the gene matches. CDR1 is SGHTA, CDR2 FQGTGA, per germline. The length of the CDR3 is 14 residues. The CDR3 DNA reads as TGTGCCAGCAGCCGGACAGGGTTCTCCTACGAGCAGTACTTC. Amino acid sequence: CASSRTGFSYEQYF.

This clone showed up just once. The V gene is TRBV6-5, the J gene TRBJ2-7; weak D call: TRBD2 (6 bases). The CDR3 covers 15 residues. Trimming took 6 bases from V and 7 from J, leaving 22 bases between them. Germline values: CDR1 MNHEY, CDR2 SVGAGI. CDR3 sequence: CASRRRDSGVWEQYF. DNA for the CDR3: TGTGCCAGCAGACGCCGGGACTCCGGAGTGTGGGAGCAGTACTTC.

This sequence joins TRBV19 and TRBJ1-1; 7 bases are shared with TRBD1. The J segment lost 10 bases and the V segment lost 6 bases, leaving 11 bases of the junction unmatched. The CDR3 extends over 13 amino acids. The germline V gene encodes CDR1 LNHDA and CDR2 SQIVND (reference sequence). The CDR3 region has the DNA TGTGCCAGTAGGAACCAGGGGGATCGAGGAGCTTTCTTT. Its translation: CASRNQGDRGAFF. Full variable domain (missing parts from reference TRBV19 and TRBJ1-1): DGGITQSPKYLFRKEGQNVTLSCEQNLNHDAMYWYRQDPGQGLRLIYYSQIVNDFQKGDIAEGYSVSREKKESFPLTVTSAQKNPTAFYLCASRNQGDRGAFFGQGTRLTVV.

The rearrangement links TRBV5-4 to TRBJ1-1, with 8 bases aligning to TRBD1. The CDR3 extends over 14 amino acids. Germline values: CDR1 SGHNT, CDR2 YYREEE (reference sequence). The V and J ends lost 2 bases and 5 bases, in that order; junction bases with no gene match: 5. The CDR3 DNA reads TGTGCCAGCAGCTTTGGACAGGGTGATACTGAAGCTTTCTTT. Residues: CASSFGQGDTEAFF.

The chain employs TRBV4-1 and TRBJ2-7, with a possible D match to TRBD1 (6 bases). The CDR3 runs to 15 residues. Trimming shortened V by 1 base and J by 4 bases, and 14 bases separated the two germline ends. The germline gives CDR1 MGHRA, CDR2 YSYEKL. CDR3 in amino acids: CASSQAAGVRYEQYF. For the CDR3, the DNA is TGCGCCAGCAGCCAAGCGGCAGGGGTAAGGTACGAGCAGTACTTC.

This chain links TRBV29-1 with TRBJ1-1; D remains unclear. Trimming cost V 4 bases and J 5 bases, with 5 bases left between them. The CDR3 is 10 amino acids. CDR1 is SQVTM and CDR2 is ANQGSEA in the germline V gene. CDR3 nucleotide sequence: TGCAGCGTTGTGAGAACTGAAGCTTTCTTT. Translating gives CSVVRTEAFF.

This clone was detected once. The gene calls are TRBV30 and TRBJ1-4; D not certain. CDR3 length: 14 residues. Germline V gene lookup returns CDR1 GTSNPN and CDR2 SVGIG (reference sequence). V was trimmed by 3 bases and J by 2 bases, leaving 10 bases between them. The CDR3 sequence: CAWSAPGTNEKLFF. CDR3 bases: TGTGCCTGGAGCGCTCCCGGGACTAATGAAAAACTGTTTTTT. Together with reference TRBV30 and TRBJ1-4, the CDR3 gives the full variable domain: SQTIHQWPATLVQPVGSPLSLECTVEGTSNPNLYWYRQAAGRGLQLLFYSVGIGQISSEVPQNLSASRPQDRQFILSSKKLLLSDSGFYLCAWSAPGTNEKLFFGSGTQLSVL.

The sample holds a few counts of this clone. In the same sample, other DNA sequences code for this CDR3. The chain has TRBV5-5 and TRBJ1-2; 8 nucleotides line up with TRBD1. Germline trimming cut 4 bases from V and 2 bases from J; bases unmatched to any gene: 7. The CDR3 is 15 residues long. Looked up from germline, CDR1 is SGHKS and CDR2 is YYEKEE (reference sequence). CDR3 nucleotides: TGTGCCAGCAGCCGTCCCGGGACAGGAAACTATGGCTACACCTTC. Translating gives CASSRPGTGNYGYTF.

The chain is built from TRBV5-5 and TRBJ2-3, with D possibly matching TRBD1 (6 bases). Germline assignment: CDR1 SGHKS and CDR2 YYEKEE (reference sequence). V was pared by 5 bases and J by 5 bases, with 12 bases between. The CDR3 consists of 13 residues. The CDR3 DNA reads TGTGCCAGCAGGCAGGGGTTCGGAGATACGCAGTATTTT. This codes for CASRQGFGDTQYF.

The table lists this clone with a count of one. The chain recombines TRBV20-1 with TRBJ1-4; a weak D match, TRBD1 (5 bases). This CDR3 has 12 residues. Germline loops: CDR1 DFQATT, CDR2 SNEGSKA (reference sequence). The germline V and J ends were trimmed by 3 bases and 8 bases, with 10 bases remaining between them. The CDR3, as DNA: TGCAGTGCTAGTGCAGGGCGCGAAAAACTGTTTTTT. Translating gives CSASAGREKLFF.

This chain's CDR3 is CASSHGTYSNTEAFF. The CDR3 bases are TGTGCCAGCAGTCATGGGACATATAGTAACACTGAAGCTTTCTTT. The chain is built from TRBV28 and TRBJ1-1; D is perhaps TRBD1 (6 bases). This CDR3 comprises 15 residues. The ends were cut back, 5 bases at V and 2 bases at J, with 15 bases in the middle. CDR1 and CDR2 from the germline V gene are MDHEN and SYDVKM.

The rearrangement links TRBV5-1 to TRBJ1-1; 11 nucleotides agree with TRBD1. Per germline, CDR1 SGHRS and CDR2 YFSETQ. The CDR3 has 16 amino acids. J gave up 5 bases and V 9 bases, and 15 bases lay outside the gene matches. The CDR3 region has the DNA TGCGCCACCCTCCCTGGGGGCCGGGACAGGGGGACTGAAGCTTTCTTT. Translated: CATLPGGRDRGTEAFF.

The chain employs TRBV5-1 and TRBJ2-2, with 10 positions matching TRBD2. Germline CDR1 reads SGHRS; CDR2 reads YFSETQ. V trimming: 4 bases; J trimming: 5 bases; junction bases outside the gene matches: 8. The CDR3 runs 16 residues. The CDR3 loop is CASSVTASGRTGELFF. DNA of the CDR3: TGCGCCAGCAGCGTGACGGCTAGCGGGAGAACCGGGGAGCTGTTTTTT.

The chain recombines TRBV7-2 with TRBJ2-7; D is undetermined. Per germline, CDR1 SGHTA and CDR2 FQGNSA. Trimming pared 3 bases from V and 5 bases from J, leaving 11 bases between. This CDR3 contains 13 residues. CDR3 in amino acids: CASSFRVLHEQYF. CDR3 DNA: TGTGCCAGCAGCTTTCGGGTATTGCACGAGCAGTACTTC.

This clone showed up just a few times. The chain recombines TRBV7-9 with TRBJ1-1; no firm D call. CDR1 is SEHNR, CDR2 FQNEAQ, per germline (reference sequence). With 3 bases removed from V and 2 bases from J, the gap between germline ends came to 7 bases. The CDR3 runs 13 residues. This CDR3 is CASSLRDNTEAFF. The CDR3 DNA is TGTGCCAGCAGCTTGAGGGATAACACTGAAGCTTTCTTT.

The chain couples TRBV5-1 to TRBJ2-7, with TRBD1 matching over 8 bases. Germline V gene sequence: CDR1 SGHRS, CDR2 YFSETQ. V shed 3 bases, J shed 3 bases, and the junction held 5 bases outside the gene matches. CDR3 length equals 14 residues. The CDR3 here is CASSSGQGFYEQYF. The CDR3 bases are TGCGCCAGCAGCTCCGGACAGGGATTCTACGAGCAGTACTTC.

The chain links TRBV18 to TRBJ2-2, with a tentative D call TRBD1 (5 bases). V lost 8 bases and J 3 bases, leaving 7 bases between the germline ends. Germline V CDR1 and CDR2: KGHSH, LQKENI. The CDR3 extends over 12 amino acids. CDR3 nucleotides: TGTGCCAGCGCGACAGACACCGGGGAGCTGTTTTTT. Translated, it gives CASATDTGELFF. The whole variable domain, remainder taken from reference TRBV18 and TRBJ2-2, is NAGVMQNPRHLVRRRGQEARLRCSPMKGHSHVYWYRQLPEEGLKFMVYLQKENIIDESGMPKERFSAEFPKEGPSILRIQQVVRGDSAAYFCASATDTGELFFGEGSRLTVL.

The genes are TRBV5-1 and TRBJ2-5; 12 bases line up with TRBD1. The length of the CDR3 is 15 residues. Looked up from germline, CDR1 is SGHRS and CDR2 is YFSETQ. Trimming cost V 5 bases and J 4 bases; bases outside gene matches: 6. This CDR3 is CASRAGTGGGETQYF. The DNA of the CDR3 is TGCGCCAGCAGAGCCGGGACAGGGGGCGGAGAGACCCAGTACTTC.

This clone appeared once. The chain combines TRBV7-3 with TRBJ2-2; TRBD1 agrees at 9 bases. CDR1 SGHTA and CDR2 FQGTGA come from the germline V gene. The junction had 4 bases not matched to a gene; V was cut back by 4 bases and J by 4 bases. There are 15 residues in the CDR3. CDR3 DNA sequence: TGTGCCAGCAGCTCGGGACAGGGTAGCACCGGGGAGCTGTTTTTT. Its protein product is CASSSGQGSTGELFF.